This T cell receptor beta chain was found in a study of blood T cells in healthy people across ages. The study, taken as a whole, reports: Estimates drawn from one million T cells were deemed to understate diversity. It was not known whether donors were CMV positive (a possible confounder of expanded clonotype changes). Roughly linear age-related decline in beta diversity appeared, significant by age approximately 41.

Isolating PBMCs gave at least 6 million of these cells per sample. Alongside a J-beta primer mix, a sample-barcoded 5' primer served in a second PCR lasting roughly 7 to 11 cycles. TCRdb itself ran the 5' RACE reads through MiXCR, one entry per CDR3 protein. Of about 1,800,000 distinct CDR3 sequences in the sample, approximately 30% were seen once. This clonotype came up a few times. Its specificity is not known. The ends were cut back, 3 bases at V and 6 bases at J, with 10 bases in the middle. The CDR3 extends over 12 amino acids. Germline lookup yields CDR1 DFQATT and CDR2 SNEGSKA (reference sequence).

This sequence joins TRBV20-1 and TRBJ2-3; D gene ambiguous. The sample consisted of blood. This TCR came from a woman in her twenties or thirties in good health. The CDR3, as DNA: TGCAGTGCTAGGGCCCCCCCGGATACGCAGTATTTT. It yields the protein CSARAPPDTQYF.